These 11 T cell receptor beta chains came from one sample sequenced in a study of blood T cell repertoires in COVID-19. Here immunoSEQ multiplex PCR was the method, and the copy in TCRdb shows in-frame clones only, minus some. This sample has tens of thousands of clones, with approximately 86% found just once. Material for sequencing was peripheral blood. The receptors were gathered from a man aged 55 to 70 with acute or convalescent COVID-19.

The chain combines TRBV5-1 with TRBJ2-7, with 9 bases that match TRBD2. V gave up 2 bases and J gave up 5 bases; unmatched junction bases: 5. Germline CDR1 SGHRS, CDR2 YFSETQ. The CDR3 runs 14 residues. The CDR3 coding sequence is TGCGCCAGCAGCTTACGGGTAGCGGGAGACGAGCAGTACTTC. Translation: CASSLRVAGDEQYF.

The chain couples TRBV5-1 to TRBJ1-2; D possibly corresponds to TRBD1 (5 bases). The CDR3 runs 15 residues. Deletions cut 2 bases from V and 3 bases from J, with 14 bases between. Per the germline V gene, CDR1 is SGHRS and CDR2 is YFSETQ. The CDR3 region is CASSFGTLVDYGYTF. The DNA of the CDR3 is TGCGCCAGCAGCTTCGGGACTCTCGTGGACTATGGCTACACCTTC.

Details on this clone: Other nucleotide sequences in the sample specify the same CDR3. The chain has TRBV10-3 and TRBJ1-1, with 7 bases that match TRBD1. This CDR3 is built from 12 residues. CDR1 is ENHRY and CDR2 is SYGVKD in the germline V gene. J lost 2 bases, V lost 9 bases, and 3 bases had no gene match. As DNA, the CDR3 is TGTGCCATACGGGACAGAAACACTGAAGCTTTCTTT. Protein sequence: CAIRDRNTEAFF.

J is TRBJ1-2 and V is TRBV18; a possible D gene is TRBD1 (6 bases). The CDR3 has 14 amino acids. Germline values: CDR1 KGHSH, CDR2 LQKENI. Trimming took off 3 bases at V and 4 bases at J, with 12 bases between the two ends. The CDR3 protein is CASSPNRDTYGYTF. DNA of the CDR3: TGTGCCAGCTCACCTAACAGGGATACCTATGGCTACACCTTC.

The chain links TRBV7-6 to TRBJ2-5; the match to TRBD2 covers 14 bases. This CDR3 contains 16 residues. Germline trimming cut 1 base from V and 4 bases from J; bases unmatched to any gene: 2. CDR1 is SGHVS, CDR2 FNYEAQ, per germline. Here the CDR3 reads CASSLGTSGGLETQYF. CDR3 in DNA: TGTGCCAGCAGCTTAGGGACTAGCGGGGGGTTAGAGACCCAGTACTTC.

The V gene is TRBV6-6, the J gene TRBJ2-7, with 7 bases lining up with TRBD2. CDR1 MNHNY and CDR2 SVGAGI come from the germline V gene (reference sequence). The J segment lost 4 bases and the V segment lost 4 bases, leaving 7 bases of the junction unmatched. CDR3 length: 14 amino acids. CDR3 sequence (DNA): TGTGCCAGCAGTTCCGGACTAGTTGTATACGAGCAGTACTTC. Its protein is CASSSGLVVYEQYF.

The genes are TRBV2 and TRBJ2-6, with a weak D call TRBD2 (5 bases). Germline V CDR1 and CDR2: SNHLY, FYNNEI. The CDR3 has 14 residues. V gave up 6 bases and J gave up 2 bases, with 8 bases separating them. CDR3 sequence: CASSPEAGANVLTF. CDR3 nucleotide sequence: TGTGCCAGCAGCCCGGAGGCTGGGGCCAACGTCCTGACTTTC.

This chain joins TRBV5-1 and TRBJ2-7, with D perhaps matching TRBD1 (5 bases). The CDR3 is 14 residues long. Germline V lookup: CDR1 SGHRS, CDR2 YFSETQ. Deletions cut 4 bases from V and 0 bases from J, with 11 bases between. The CDR3 reads CASSPRTGSYEQYF. The CDR3 DNA follows: TGCGCCAGCAGCCCACGAACAGGCTCCTACGAGCAGTACTTC.

The rearrangement uses TRBV7-8 and TRBJ2-3; 11 nucleotides line up with TRBD2. Germline V lookup: CDR1 SGHVS, CDR2 FQNEAQ. The J segment lost 2 bases and the V segment lost 5 bases, leaving 6 bases of the junction unmatched. There are 16 residues in the CDR3. The CDR3 DNA reads as TGTGCCAGCAGCGGCCGACTAGCGGGACTCACAGATACGCAGTATTTT. Its protein product is CASSGRLAGLTDTQYF.

The chain recombines TRBV2 with TRBJ2-1; 8 nucleotides line up with TRBD2. The CDR3 totals 15 residues. Germline V gene sequence: CDR1 SNHLY, CDR2 FYNNEI. J lost 6 bases, V lost 10 bases, and 14 bases had no gene match. CDR3 in amino acids: CATEIYGGARNEQFF. The CDR3, as DNA: TGTGCCACCGAAATCTACGGGGGGGCCCGCAATGAGCAGTTCTTC. The variable domain in full, completed from reference TRBV2 and TRBJ2-1, reads EPEVTQTPSHQVTQMGQEVILRCVPISNHLYFYWYRQILGQKVEFLVSFYNNEISEKSEIFDDQFSVERPDGSNFTLKIRSTKLEDSAMYFCATEIYGGARNEQFFGPGTRLTVL.

This chain links TRBV18 with TRBJ1-2, with 8 bases lining up with TRBD1. After removal of 1 base from V and 1 base from J, the junction contained 5 bases not matched to a gene. The CDR3 spans 16 residues. Looked up from germline, CDR1 is KGHSH and CDR2 is LQKENI. This CDR3 reads CASSPLGQGGNYGYTF. CDR3 coding DNA: TGTGCCAGCTCACCACTTGGACAGGGTGGTAACTATGGCTACACCTTC.